These T cell receptor beta chains were read from a single sample in a study of radiation and T cells in renal cell carcinoma. Assay: immunoSEQ multiplex PCR; the TCRdb copy retains only in-frame clones and omits some. Among about 78,000 clones, 89% were seen once, and the ten largest hold 5% to 7.5%. Sequenced material: blood, taken from a patient whose treatment included radiotherapy and nephrectomy. The receptors were gathered from a woman in her 70s with renal cell carcinoma. Both conserved end residues are part of each CDR3. The D gene is left open where the match is weak. Only part of the rows carry a size: once, few, many, or a class if the clone is expanded.

V gene	D gene	J gene	clone size	CDR3 DNA	CDR3 protein
TRBV19	TRBD2	TRBJ2-1	-	TGTGCCAGTCAACCCTGGGAAGCGGGGTTAAGCTCCTACAATGAGCAGTTCTTC	CASQPWEAGLSSYNEQFF
TRBV28	-	TRBJ1-4	-	TGTGCCAGCAGCCCCAGGGCGGGCTTCGGCTTTGAAAAACTGTTTTTT	CASSPRAGFGFEKLFF
TRBV28	-	TRBJ2-1	-	TGTGCCAGCAGTGGAGGCCCCGGCATAGATGAGCAGTTCTTC	CASSGGPGIDEQFF
TRBV5-4	TRBD2	TRBJ2-4	once	TGTGCCAGCAGCTCAAAGACTAGCGGGGTAGCCAAAAACATTCAGTACTTC	CASSSKTSGVAKNIQYF
TRBV29-1	-	TRBJ1-2	-	TGCAGCGTTGATTACGTTGGGACATTAGGGGGCTACACCTTC	CSVDYVGTLGGYTF
TRBV4-2	-	TRBJ2-7	-	TGTGCCAGCAGCCAAGATAGGGGCTCCCCCTACGAGCAGTACTTC	CASSQDRGSPYEQYF
TRBV7-2	-	TRBJ1-1	-	TGTGCCAGCAGCTTTGGGACTGAAGCTTTCTTT	CASSFGTEAFF
TRBV19	-	TRBJ2-2	-	TGTGCCAGTAGTATAGCGGTCCGAGGAACCGGGGAGCTGTTTTTT	CASSIAVRGTGELFF
TRBV5-6	TRBD2	TRBJ2-5	-	TGTGCCAGCAGCTTCGTTTTGACTAGCGGGCAAGAGACCCAGTACTTC	CASSFVLTSGQETQYF
TRBV4-2	-	TRBJ1-4	-	TGTGCCAGCAGCCAAGATTATGGGGCGGAAAAACTGTTTTTT	CASSQDYGAEKLFF
TRBV10-3	TRBD2	TRBJ2-3	-	TGTGCCATCAGTGAGTCCCGGACTAGCGATAGCACAGATACGCAGTATTTT	CAISESRTSDSTDTQYF
TRBV7-5	-	TRBJ2-7	-	TGTGCCAGAAGCTTAGGGGACTCATGCTCCTACGAGCAGTACTTC	CARSLGDSCSYEQYF
TRBV12-5	-	TRBJ1-2	-	TGTGCTAGTGCTCTCGAAGGGGATAGCTATGGCTACACCTTC	CASALEGDSYGYTF
TRBV10-3	TRBD1	TRBJ1-4	-	TGTGCCATCAGTGTAGGAGCAGGGGGAGATGAAAAACTGTTTTTT	CAISVGAGGDEKLFF
TRBV14	-	TRBJ2-5	-	TGTGCCAGCAGCCAGGGGTGGGAGACCCAGTACTTC	CASSQGWETQYF
TRBV19	TRBD2	TRBJ2-1	-	TGTGCCAGTAGTATCGGACTAGCGGGGGGGAATGAGCAGTTCTTC	CASSIGLAGGNEQFF
TRBV4-3	-	TRBJ2-2	-	TGCGCCAGCAGCCAAGATGGGGTCACCGGGGAGCTGTTTTTT	CASSQDGVTGELFF
TRBV11-1	-	TRBJ2-2	-	TGTGCCAGCAGCCCCAGGGGTTGGAACACCGGGGAGCTGTTTTTT	CASSPRGWNTGELFF
TRBV2	TRBD2	TRBJ2-3	-	TGTGCCAGCAGCTGGGGGGGAGCTCGCACAGATACGCAGTATTTT	CASSWGGARTDTQYF
TRBV28	-	TRBJ2-3	-	TGTGCCAGCAGCGCCCCGGGGTCTAGGGGAGATACGCAGTATTTT	CASSAPGSRGDTQYF
TRBV6-6	TRBD2	TRBJ2-1	-	TGTGCCAGCAGTACGTCAGCGGGGGGGTTTCTGCATGAGCAGTTCTTC	CASSTSAGGFLHEQFF
TRBV11-1	-	TRBJ2-2	-	TGTGCCAGCAGCCGCACCGGGGAGCTGTTTTTT	CASSRTGELFF
TRBV5-8	-	TRBJ2-2	-	TGTGCCAGCAGCAGCCGGGCGGACACCGGGGAGCTGTTTTTT	CASSSRADTGELFF
TRBV6-5	TRBD2	TRBJ2-3	-	TGTGCCAGCAGTTTTGGGACTAGCGGCACAGATACGCAGTATTTT	CASSFGTSGTDTQYF
TRBV29-1	-	TRBJ1-4	-	TGCAGCGTCGGGGACGGGAGCTTAAAAAAACTGTTTTTT	CSVGDGSLKKLFF
TRBV11-2	-	TRBJ1-1	few	TGTGCCAGCAGCCAAGGACAGAACACTGAAGCTTTCTTT	CASSQGQNTEAFF
TRBV6-5	-	TRBJ2-2	few	TGTGCCAGCAGTTACTGGGGGCGCGGGGAGCTGTTTTTT	CASSYWGRGELFF
TRBV27	-	TRBJ1-2	-	TGTGCCAGCAGACCTCCGGACAAAACTACCCTTGGCTACACCTTC	CASRPPDKTTLGYTF
TRBV7-9	-	TRBJ2-1	-	TGTGCCAGCAGCTTAGGTTCGAACAATGAGCAGTTCTTC	CASSLGSNNEQFF
TRBV4-1	TRBD2	TRBJ2-3	once	TGCGCCAGCAGCCTCATACTAAGCGGGGGCACAGATACGCAGTATTTT	CASSLILSGGTDTQYF
TRBV19	-	TRBJ1-5	-	TGTGCCAGTAGCCGGGGACAAAATAGCAATCAGCCCCAGCATTTT	CASSRGQNSNQPQHF
TRBV30	TRBD2	TRBJ2-7	-	TGTGCCTGGAGTGTCCTTCCTAGCGGGGAGCAGTACTTC	CAWSVLPSGEQYF
TRBV5-1	-	TRBJ1-6	-	TGCGCCAGCAGCTTGGTGGGGAAAAATTCACCCCTCCACTTT	CASSLVGKNSPLHF
TRBV29-1	-	TRBJ1-1	few	TGCAGCGCCGGGGACCGCTGGAACACTGAAGCTTTCTTT	CSAGDRWNTEAFF
TRBV15	-	TRBJ1-5	few	TGTGCCACCAGCAGGGGAATCAGCAATCAGCCCCAGCATTTT	CATSRGISNQPQHF
TRBV5-4	-	TRBJ1-2	-	TGTGCCAGCAGCTTGGCGACACTCTATGGCTACACCTTC	CASSLATLYGYTF
TRBV18	-	TRBJ1-2	-	TGTGCCAGCTCACTGAACGACGGCTCTCGGTATGGCTACACCTTC	CASSLNDGSRYGYTF
TRBV28	TRBD1	TRBJ2-7	-	TGTGCCAGCAGTCTACAGGGGGCTGGGAACGAGCAGTACTTC	CASSLQGAGNEQYF
TRBV2	-	TRBJ2-6	few	TGTGCCAGCAGTTCCCAACTTTGGGGAAACTCTGGGGCCAACGTCCTGACTTTC	CASSSQLWGNSGANVLTF
TRBV7-2	TRBD1	TRBJ1-5	-	TGTGCCAGCAGCTTCACCGGGACAGGGGTTGCTCAGCCCCAGCATTTT	CASSFTGTGVAQPQHF
TRBV7-2	-	TRBJ1-4	-	TGTGCCAGCAGCTACAGGGCTTTTAATGAAAAACTGTTTTTT	CASSYRAFNEKLFF
TRBV6-6	TRBD1	TRBJ1-2	-	TGTGCCAGCAGTGCGACAGGGGGCGACACCTTC	CASSATGGDTF
TRBV15	-	TRBJ2-1	-	TGTGCCACCAGCGACGGGTATGAGCAGTTCTTC	CATSDGYEQFF
TRBV28	-	TRBJ1-5	-	TGTGCCAGCAGTTCATACAGACACAATCAGCCCCAGCATTTT	CASSSYRHNQPQHF
TRBV19	-	TRBJ2-6	-	TGTGCCAGTAGTATCAGGGCAGACCAGGCCATCTCTGGGGCCAACGTCCTGACTTTC	CASSIRADQAISGANVLTF
TRBV19	-	TRBJ1-5	-	TGTGCCAGTAGTATAGAGGCGGCGATGATCAATCAGCCCCAGCATTTT	CASSIEAAMINQPQHF
TRBV12-5	TRBD1	TRBJ2-1	-	TGTGCTAGTGGGAAAACAGGGGGCTACAATGAGCAGTTCTTC	CASGKTGGYNEQFF
TRBV9	TRBD2	TRBJ2-5	once	TGTGCCAGCAGCTCCGGACTAGCGGGGGTTGGGGAGACCCAGTACTTC	CASSSGLAGVGETQYF
TRBV6-6	TRBD1	TRBJ1-5	few	TGTGCCAGCAGTTACCCCGGGACAGCGCTGGAGCCCCAGCATTTT	CASSYPGTALEPQHF
TRBV7-3	-	TRBJ1-2	-	TGTGCCAGCAGCTTAAAACGGAAAGACTATGGCTACACCTTC	CASSLKRKDYGYTF
TRBV7-2	-	TRBJ1-5	-	TGTGCCAGCAGCTTACCAGGTATGGGCAATCAGCCCCAGCATTTT	CASSLPGMGNQPQHF
TRBV27	-	TRBJ1-2	once	TGTGCCAGCAGTTTTCGGAGGGACTATGGCTACACCTTC	CASSFRRDYGYTF
TRBV19	-	TRBJ2-7	-	TGTGCCAGTAGTATAAGTATAGGGAATGGCGAGCAGTACTTC	CASSISIGNGEQYF
TRBV29-1	-	TRBJ1-3	-	TGCAGCGTTGGGGTGAGCTCTGGAAACACCATATATTTT	CSVGVSSGNTIYF
TRBV7-2	-	TRBJ1-1	-	TGTGCCAGCAGCTCCCTACCCGACAGTCACGCTGAAGCTTTCTTT	CASSSLPDSHAEAFF
TRBV9	TRBD2	TRBJ2-3	-	TGTGCCAGCAGCGTAGATTTAGCGGGGGGGTGGACAGATACGCAGTATTTT	CASSVDLAGGWTDTQYF